This T cell receptor (beta chain) emerged from a study of cytomegalovirus exposure and HLA in healthy donors. In germline, CDR1 is LNHDA, CDR2 SQIVND (reference sequence). Trimming left V 3 bases short and J 5 bases short, with 4 bases between. This CDR3 spans 11 amino acids. Findings and caveats of the study: Association with HLA alleles at 0.05 false discovery rate was found for 15,000 to 20,000 TCR beta sequences in a later analysis. In a later analysis, DRB1 alleles had the most associated TCRs; HLA-C alleles the fewest. A missense variant in DCLRE1C was later tied to TCR beta V- and J-gene trimming. The study put 160 or so TCR beta chains on its list as cytomegalovirus-associated.

A word on this clone: Its antigen is not known.

Primers included in the PCR were 60 Vbeta and 13 Jbeta primers. The protocol was immunoSEQ multiplex PCR, while the TCRdb copy is restricted to in-frame clones and leaves out a portion. This sample carries about 160,000 clones, 85% of them seen once, and the ten largest clones take around 2.1%. The receptor was isolated from a man younger than 35 in good health and CMV-seropositive. The chain uses TRBV19 and TRBJ2-5; no firm D call. Sequenced: PBMCs. The CDR3 coding sequence is TGTGCCAGTAGTATGGAGGAGACCCAGTACTTC. Amino acids: CASSMEETQYF.